These T cell receptor beta chains were read from a single sample in a study of cytomegalovirus exposure and HLA in healthy donors. Some clones are missing from TCRdb's copy, which holds only in-frame ones; the method was immunoSEQ multiplex PCR. This sample's table has fewer than 110,000 clones. Input material: PBMCs. All receptors come from a man aged 35-49 years in good health and CMV-seronegative. Both conserved end residues are part of each CDR3. A D gene is named only where the DNA matches it firmly.

d_call,j_call,v_call,cdr3_aa,cdr3_nt
-,TRBJ2-3,TRBV10-3,CAISDTSTDTQYF,TGTGCCATCAGTGATACTAGCACAGATACGCAGTATTTT
-,TRBJ1-2,TRBV7-2,CASSSLERTAYTF,TGTGCCAGCAGCTCTTTAGAACGAACAGCCTACACCTTC
-,TRBJ2-7,TRBV7-6,CASSSSVQGEQYF,TGTGCCAGCAGCTCTTCAGTTCAGGGCGAGCAGTACTTC
-,TRBJ1-3,TRBV27,CASSFSSGNTIYF,TGTGCCAGCAGTTTCAGCTCTGGAAACACCATATATTTT
-,TRBJ1-1,TRBV25-1,CASSVSQGRNTEAFF,TGTGCCAGCAGTGTTTCGCAGGGGAGGAACACTGAAGCTTTCTTT
TRBD1,TRBJ1-6,TRBV6-6,CASSPGTGGGSPLHF,TGTGCCAGCAGTCCCGGGACAGGGGGAGGCTCACCCCTCCACTTT
TRBD1,TRBJ1-4,TRBV5-8,CASSLGTGNEKLFF,TGTGCCAGCAGCTTGGGGACAGGGAATGAAAAACTGTTTTTT
-,TRBJ2-2,TRBV11-2,CASSSINRGGHTGELFF,TGTGCCAGCAGTTCTATAAACCGAGGGGGACACACCGGGGAGCTGTTTTTT
TRBD1,TRBJ1-5,TRBV7-8,CVSSTGQVGGQPQHF,TGTGTCAGCAGCACAGGACAGGTCGGGGGTCAGCCCCAGCATTTT
TRBD1,TRBJ1-2,TRBV10-2,CASGTGGGDGYTF,TGCGCCAGCGGGACAGGGGGCGGTGATGGCTACACCTTC
-,TRBJ1-5,TRBV5-1,CASSLSSGENQPQHF,TGCGCCAGCAGCTTGAGTTCCGGAGAAAATCAGCCCCAGCATTTT
-,TRBJ2-1,TRBV6-4,CASSQHTYNEQFF,TGTGCCAGCAGCCAACATACCTACAATGAGCAGTTCTTC
-,TRBJ1-1,TRBV7-9,CASSSLPSGGDTEAFF,TGTGCCAGCAGCTCCCTACCTTCGGGGGGGGACACTGAAGCTTTCTTT
-,TRBJ2-5,TRBV7-6,CASRGPGPAGEQYF,TGTGCCAGCAGGGGACCGGGACCGGCAGGGGAGCAGTACTTC
TRBD1,TRBJ1-4,TRBV6-6,CASNLQGLVEKLFF,TGTGCCAGCAACCTACAGGGGTTGGTTGAAAAACTGTTTTTT
-,TRBJ2-4,TRBV7-8,CASSPRERKNIQYF,TGTGCCAGCAGCCCAAGGGAGAGAAAAAACATTCAGTACTTC
TRBD1,TRBJ1-2,TRBV4-2,CASSPGQGAYYGYTF,TGTGCCAGCAGCCCTGGACAGGGAGCGTACTATGGCTACACCTTC
-,TRBJ1-6,TRBV18,CASSPLEGTGSPLHF,TGTGCCAGCTCACCATTGGAGGGCACGGGTTCACCCCTCCACTTT
TRBD2,TRBJ2-3,TRBV30,CACGTSGGADTQYF,TGTGCCTGCGGGACTAGCGGGGGGGCAGATACGCAGTATTTT
TRBD1,TRBJ1-2,TRBV6-1,CASSPTGEAYGYTF,TGTGCCAGCAGTCCAACAGGGGAAGCCTATGGCTACACCTTC
TRBD1,TRBJ2-3,TRBV10-3,CAISSRQGETDTQYF,TGTGCCATCTCTTCTCGACAGGGGGAAACAGATACGCAGTATTTT
TRBD1,TRBJ1-1,TRBV7-9,CASSPRTGWAEAFF,TGTGCCAGCAGCCCGCGGACAGGGTGGGCTGAAGCTTTCTTT
-,TRBJ1-1,TRBV18,CASSPQDGGTEAFF,TGTGCCAGCTCACCTCAGGACGGGGGCACTGAAGCTTTCTTT
-,TRBJ1-2,TRBV4-3,CASSQVALANYGYTF,TGCGCCAGCAGCCAAGTAGCCCTCGCTAACTATGGCTACACCTTC
-,TRBJ2-2,TRBV19,CASSILSGSGPGELFF,TGTGCCAGTAGTATACTTTCCGGGTCTGGCCCCGGGGAGCTGTTTTTT
-,TRBJ2-7,TRBV7-9,CASSSTQGYYEQYF,TGTGCCAGCAGCTCGACACAGGGATACTACGAGCAGTACTTC
-,TRBJ1-1,TRBV18,CASSHGYGAFF,TGTGCCAGCTCCCACGGGTACGGAGCTTTCTTT
TRBD2,TRBJ2-1,TRBV19,CASSTGTSGRSFSYNEQFF,TGTGCCAGTAGCACGGGGACTAGCGGGAGATCCTTCTCCTACAATGAGCAGTTCTTC
TRBD1,TRBJ2-7,TRBV19,CASSILGTGGFPTQQYF,TGTGCCAGTAGTATACTGGGGACAGGGGGCTTCCCTACGCAGCAGTACTTC
TRBD2,TRBJ2-5,TRBV19,CATGDYSGGRETQYF,TGTGCCACAGGAGATTATAGCGGGGGAAGAGAGACCCAGTACTTC
TRBD2,TRBJ2-1,TRBV6-6,CASSTGTSQYNEQFF,TGTGCCAGCAGCACCGGGACTAGCCAGTACAATGAGCAGTTCTTC
-,TRBJ1-4,TRBV4-3,CASSQELLRSPTTNEKLFF,TGCGCCAGCAGCCAAGAACTATTAAGATCCCCTACAACTAATGAAAAACTGTTTTTT
-,TRBJ2-7,TRBV7-2,CASSSNQLYEQYF,TGTGCCAGCAGCTCCAACCAACTATACGAGCAGTACTTC
TRBD2,TRBJ2-7,TRBV28,CASRSSGSVYEQYF,TGTGCCAGCAGATCTAGCGGGAGCGTGTACGAGCAGTACTTC
-,TRBJ2-5,TRBV10-2,CASGLNRRVPETQYF,TGCGCCAGCGGACTTAACCGGCGCGTACCAGAGACCCAGTACTTC
-,TRBJ2-7,TRBV27,CASSPTLSYEQYF,TGTGCCAGCAGTCCGACACTTTCCTACGAGCAGTACTTC
TRBD1,TRBJ2-6,TRBV2,CASSAGTGSSGANVLAF,TGTGCCAGCAGTGCGGGGACAGGGTCATCTGGGGCCAACGTCCTGGCTTTC
TRBD1,TRBJ2-3,TRBV6-5,CASRNTGGSTDTQYF,TGTGCCAGCAGGAACACAGGGGGGAGCACAGATACGCAGTATTTT
TRBD2,TRBJ2-3,TRBV6-4,CASRRGGLDTQYF,TGTGCCAGCAGGCGGGGGGGACTAGATACGCAGTATTTT
TRBD2,TRBJ2-3,TRBV6-6,CASSYFGGGGTDTQYF,TGTGCCAGCAGTTACTTCGGCGGGGGGGGCACAGATACGCAGTATTTT
-,TRBJ1-5,TRBV6-1,CASSEARGFGQPQHF,TGTGCCAGCAGTGAAGCGCGAGGGTTCGGGCAGCCCCAGCATTTT
TRBD1,TRBJ1-6,TRBV5-4,CASSQQGIQGIHF,TGTGCCAGCAGCCAACAGGGGATACAGGGCATCCACTTT
-,TRBJ2-1,TRBV27,CASSLSTRRNNEQFF,TGTGCCAGCAGTTTATCGACTAGACGGAACAATGAGCAGTTCTTC
TRBD2,TRBJ2-2,TRBV10-3,CAITAGTSGGTGELFF,TGTGCCATCACCGCCGGGACTAGCGGGGGCACCGGGGAGCTGTTTTTT
TRBD1,TRBJ1-4,TRBV6-6,CASSYLGTVNEKLFF,TGTGCCAGCAGTTACCTCGGGACAGTGAATGAAAAACTGTTTTTT
TRBD2,TRBJ2-5,TRBV7-9,CASTLYSGANRETQYF,TGTGCCAGCACCCTTTATAGCGGGGCCAACAGGGAGACCCAGTACTTC
-,TRBJ1-2,TRBV5-1,CASSLGQLTYGYTF,TGCGCCAGCAGCCTCGGACAGCTAACCTATGGCTACACCTTC
-,TRBJ2-3,TRBV18,CASSPIRQGITLTDTQYF,TGTGCCAGCTCACCAATACGCCAGGGAATAACCCTCACAGATACGCAGTATTTT
TRBD2,TRBJ2-3,TRBV7-6,CASSLGLAGRTDTQYF,TGTGCCAGCAGCTTAGGGCTAGCGGGGCGCACAGATACGCAGTATTTT
-,TRBJ1-4,TRBV4-3,CTSSQLIMDSSEKLFF,TGCACCAGCAGCCAACTTATTATGGACAGTAGTGAAAAACTGTTTTTT
-,TRBJ1-6,TRBV30,CAWSVILYNSPLHF,TGTGCCTGGAGTGTAATCTTGTATAATTCACCCCTCCACTTT